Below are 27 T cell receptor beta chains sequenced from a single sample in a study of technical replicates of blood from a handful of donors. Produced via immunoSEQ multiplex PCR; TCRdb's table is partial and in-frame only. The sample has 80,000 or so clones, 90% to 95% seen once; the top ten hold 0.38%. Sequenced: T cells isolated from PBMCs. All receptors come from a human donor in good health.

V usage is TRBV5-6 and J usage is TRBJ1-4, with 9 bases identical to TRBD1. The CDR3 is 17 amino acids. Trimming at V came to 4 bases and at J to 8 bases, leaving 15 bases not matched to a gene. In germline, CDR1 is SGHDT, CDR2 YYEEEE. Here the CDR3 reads CASSRDQGQGLLEKLFF. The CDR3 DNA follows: TGTGCCAGCAGCCGGGACCAGGGACAGGGACTTTTGGAAAAACTGTTTTTT.

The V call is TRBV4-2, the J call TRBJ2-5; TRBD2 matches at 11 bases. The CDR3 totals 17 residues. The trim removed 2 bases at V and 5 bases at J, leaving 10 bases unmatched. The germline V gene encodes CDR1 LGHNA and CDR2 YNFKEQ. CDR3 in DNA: TGTGCCAGCAGCCAATTTAGCGGGAGGGCCGGGGGTGAGACCCAGTACTTC. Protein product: CASSQFSGRAGGETQYF.

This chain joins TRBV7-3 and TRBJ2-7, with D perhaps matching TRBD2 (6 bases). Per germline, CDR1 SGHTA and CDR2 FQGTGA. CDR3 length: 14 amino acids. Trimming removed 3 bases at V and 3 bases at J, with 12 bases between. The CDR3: CASSLGLGNYEQYF. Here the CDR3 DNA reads TGTGCCAGCAGCTTGGGACTGGGGAACTACGAGCAGTACTTC.

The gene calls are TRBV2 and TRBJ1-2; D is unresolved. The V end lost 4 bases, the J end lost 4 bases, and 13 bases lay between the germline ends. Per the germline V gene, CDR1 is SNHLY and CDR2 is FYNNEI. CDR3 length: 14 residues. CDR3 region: CASSVEVGSYGYTF. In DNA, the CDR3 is TGTGCCAGCAGTGTTGAGGTTGGGAGCTATGGCTACACCTTC.

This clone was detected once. The CDR3 sequence: CASSLGQGGEQFF. The CDR3 nucleotides are TGTGCCAGCAGCTTGGGACAGGGTGGGGAGCAGTTCTTC. The gene calls are TRBV7-9 and TRBJ2-1, with 9 positions matching TRBD1. This CDR3 region has 13 residues. V lost 3 bases and J lost 10; bases outside the gene matches: 4. Germline values: CDR1 SEHNR, CDR2 FQNEAQ (reference sequence).

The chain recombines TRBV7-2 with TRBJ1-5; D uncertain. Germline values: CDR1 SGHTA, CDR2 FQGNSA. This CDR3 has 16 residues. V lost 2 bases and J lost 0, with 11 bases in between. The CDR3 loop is CASSLSQTYSNQPQHF. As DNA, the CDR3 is TGTGCCAGCAGCTTATCACAGACATATAGCAATCAGCCCCAGCATTTT.

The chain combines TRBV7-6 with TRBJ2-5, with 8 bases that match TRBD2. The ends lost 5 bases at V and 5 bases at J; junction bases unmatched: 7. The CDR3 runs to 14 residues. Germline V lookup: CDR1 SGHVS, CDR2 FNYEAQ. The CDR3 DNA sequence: TGTGCCAGCAGCCTTATGAGCGGGAGCGAGACCCAGTACTTC. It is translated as CASSLMSGSETQYF.

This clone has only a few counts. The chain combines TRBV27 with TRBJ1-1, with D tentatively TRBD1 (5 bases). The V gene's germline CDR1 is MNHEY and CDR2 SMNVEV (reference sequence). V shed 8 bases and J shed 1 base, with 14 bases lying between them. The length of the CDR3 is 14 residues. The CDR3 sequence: CASSIDSRNTEAFF. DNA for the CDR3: TGTGCCAGCTCCATCGACAGCAGGAACACTGAAGCTTTCTTT.

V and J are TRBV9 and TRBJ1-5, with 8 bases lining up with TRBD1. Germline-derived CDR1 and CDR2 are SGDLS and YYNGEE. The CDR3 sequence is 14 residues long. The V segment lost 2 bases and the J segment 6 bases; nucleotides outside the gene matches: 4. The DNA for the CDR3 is TGTGCCAGCAGCGTCGGGACAGGCGGTCAGCCCCAGCATTTT. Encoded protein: CASSVGTGGQPQHF.

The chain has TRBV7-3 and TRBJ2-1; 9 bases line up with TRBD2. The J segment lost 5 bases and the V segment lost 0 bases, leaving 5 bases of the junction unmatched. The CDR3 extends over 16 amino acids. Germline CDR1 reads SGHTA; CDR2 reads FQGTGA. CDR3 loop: CASSLTSGSSHNEQFF. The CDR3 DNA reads TGTGCCAGCAGCTTAACTAGCGGGAGCTCTCACAATGAGCAGTTCTTC.

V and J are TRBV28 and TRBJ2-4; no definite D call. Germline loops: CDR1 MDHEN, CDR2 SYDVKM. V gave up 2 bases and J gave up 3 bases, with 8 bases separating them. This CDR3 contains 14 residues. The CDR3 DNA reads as TGTGCCAGCAGTTTAGCAGTTCTCAAAAACATTCAGTACTTC. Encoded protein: CASSLAVLKNIQYF.

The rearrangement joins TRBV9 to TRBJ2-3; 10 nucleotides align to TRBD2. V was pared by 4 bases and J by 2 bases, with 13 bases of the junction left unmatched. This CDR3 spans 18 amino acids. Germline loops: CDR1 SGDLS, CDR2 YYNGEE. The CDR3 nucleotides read TGTGCCAGCAGCAACAACCCGGTGACTAGCGGGTACACAGATACGCAGTATTTT. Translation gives CASSNNPVTSGYTDTQYF.

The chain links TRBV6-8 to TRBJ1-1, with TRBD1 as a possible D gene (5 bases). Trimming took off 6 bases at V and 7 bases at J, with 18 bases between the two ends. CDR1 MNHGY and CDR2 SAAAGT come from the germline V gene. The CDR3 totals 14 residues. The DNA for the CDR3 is TGTGCCAGCAGGAACCGGGACTATACCTTTGAAGCTTTCTTT. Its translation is CASRNRDYTFEAFF.

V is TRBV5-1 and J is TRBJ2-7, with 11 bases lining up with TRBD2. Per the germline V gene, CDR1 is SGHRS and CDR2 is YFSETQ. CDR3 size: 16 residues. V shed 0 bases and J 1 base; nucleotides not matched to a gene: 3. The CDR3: CASSLGTSGFSYEQYF. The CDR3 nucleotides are TGCGCCAGCAGCTTGGGGACTAGCGGGTTTTCCTACGAGCAGTACTTC. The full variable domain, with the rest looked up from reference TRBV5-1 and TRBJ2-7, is KAGVTQTPRYLIKTRGQQVTLSCSPISGHRSVSWYQQTPGQGLQFLFEYFSETQRNKGNFPGRFSGRQFSNSRSEMNVSTLELGDSALYLCASSLGTSGFSYEQYFGPGTRLTVT.

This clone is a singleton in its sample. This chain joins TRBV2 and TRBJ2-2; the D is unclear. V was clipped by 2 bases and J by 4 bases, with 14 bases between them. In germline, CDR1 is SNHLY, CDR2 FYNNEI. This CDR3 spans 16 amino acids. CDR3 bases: TGTGCCAGCAGTGAAATATCTTCTTCCTCCACCGGGGAGCTGTTTTTT. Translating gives CASSEISSSSTGELFF.

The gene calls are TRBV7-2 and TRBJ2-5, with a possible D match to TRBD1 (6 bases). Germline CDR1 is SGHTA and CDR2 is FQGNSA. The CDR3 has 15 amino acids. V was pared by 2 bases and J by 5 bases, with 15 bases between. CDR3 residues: CASSLRDNNPETQYF. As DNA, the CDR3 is TGTGCCAGCAGCTTAAGGGACAACAATCCTGAGACCCAGTACTTC. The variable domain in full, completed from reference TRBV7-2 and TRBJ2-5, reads GAGVSQSPSNKVTEKGKDVELRCDPISGHTALYWYRQSLGQGLEFLIYFQGNSAPDKSGLPSDRFSAERTGGSVSTLTIQRTQQEDSAVYLCASSLRDNNPETQYFGPGTRLLVL.

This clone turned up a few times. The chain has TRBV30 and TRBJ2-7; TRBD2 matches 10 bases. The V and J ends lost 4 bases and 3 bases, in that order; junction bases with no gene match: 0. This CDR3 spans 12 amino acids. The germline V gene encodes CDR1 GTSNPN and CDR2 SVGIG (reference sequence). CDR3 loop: CAWTSGSYEQYF. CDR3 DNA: TGTGCCTGGACTAGCGGGAGCTACGAGCAGTACTTC.

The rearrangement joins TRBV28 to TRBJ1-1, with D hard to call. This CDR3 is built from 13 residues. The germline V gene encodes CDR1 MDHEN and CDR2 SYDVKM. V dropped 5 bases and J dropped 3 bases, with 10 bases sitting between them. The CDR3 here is CASSPPGDTEAFF. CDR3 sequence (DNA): TGTGCCAGCAGTCCCCCCGGGGACACTGAAGCTTTCTTT.

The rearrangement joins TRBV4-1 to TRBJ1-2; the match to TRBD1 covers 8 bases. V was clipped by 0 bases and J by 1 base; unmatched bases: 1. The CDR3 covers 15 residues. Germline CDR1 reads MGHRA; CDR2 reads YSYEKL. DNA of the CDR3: TGCGCCAGCAGCCAAGAACAGGGGGTTAACTATGGCTACACCTTC. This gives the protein CASSQEQGVNYGYTF.

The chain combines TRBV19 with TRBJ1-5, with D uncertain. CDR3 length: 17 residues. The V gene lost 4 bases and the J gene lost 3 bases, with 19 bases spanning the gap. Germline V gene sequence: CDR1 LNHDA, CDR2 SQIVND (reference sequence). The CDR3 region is CASSRSFAEVTNQPQHF. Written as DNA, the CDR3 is TGTGCCAGTAGTAGGTCTTTCGCAGAGGTCACCAATCAGCCCCAGCATTTT. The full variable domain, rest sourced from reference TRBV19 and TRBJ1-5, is DGGITQSPKYLFRKEGQNVTLSCEQNLNHDAMYWYRQDPGQGLRLIYYSQIVNDFQKGDIAEGYSVSREKKESFPLTVTSAQKNPTAFYLCASSRSFAEVTNQPQHFGDGTRLSIL.

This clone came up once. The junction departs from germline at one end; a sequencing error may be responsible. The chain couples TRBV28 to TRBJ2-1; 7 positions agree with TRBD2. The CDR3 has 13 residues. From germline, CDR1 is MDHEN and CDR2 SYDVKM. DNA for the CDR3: TGCGCCGCAAGGGGTGGCGGGAGAAATGAGCAGTTCTTC. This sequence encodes CAARGGGRNEQFF.

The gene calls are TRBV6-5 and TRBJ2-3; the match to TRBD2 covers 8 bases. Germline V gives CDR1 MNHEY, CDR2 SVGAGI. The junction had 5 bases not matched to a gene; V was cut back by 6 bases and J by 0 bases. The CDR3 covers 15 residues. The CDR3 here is CASSPTGGSTDTQYF. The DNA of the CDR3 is TGTGCCAGCAGCCCCACGGGGGGGAGCACAGATACGCAGTATTTT.

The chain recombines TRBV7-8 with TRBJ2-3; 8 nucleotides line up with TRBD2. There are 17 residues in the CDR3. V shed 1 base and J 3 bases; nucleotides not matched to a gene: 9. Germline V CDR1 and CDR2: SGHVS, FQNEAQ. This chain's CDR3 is CASSLVGPSGLTDTQYF. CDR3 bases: TGTGCCAGCAGCTTAGTAGGGCCTAGCGGGCTGACAGATACGCAGTATTTT.

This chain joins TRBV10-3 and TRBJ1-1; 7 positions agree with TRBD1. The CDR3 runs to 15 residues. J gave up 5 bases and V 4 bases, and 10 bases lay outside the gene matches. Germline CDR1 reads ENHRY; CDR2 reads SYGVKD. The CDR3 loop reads CAISGIDRVGTEAFF. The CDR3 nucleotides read TGTGCCATCAGTGGGATCGACAGGGTCGGGACTGAAGCTTTCTTT.

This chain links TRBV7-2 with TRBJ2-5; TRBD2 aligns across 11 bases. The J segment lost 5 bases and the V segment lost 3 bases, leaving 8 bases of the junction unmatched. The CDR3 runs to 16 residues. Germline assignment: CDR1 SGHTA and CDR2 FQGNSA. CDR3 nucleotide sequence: TGTGCCAGCAGCTTCTTAGCGGGAGGGTATAAGGAGACCCAGTACTTC. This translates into CASSFLAGGYKETQYF.

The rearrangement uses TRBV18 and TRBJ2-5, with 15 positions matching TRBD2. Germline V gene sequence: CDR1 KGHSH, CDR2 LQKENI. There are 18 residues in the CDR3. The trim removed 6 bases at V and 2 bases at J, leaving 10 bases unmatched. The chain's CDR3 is CASSQGLAGGPGQETQYF. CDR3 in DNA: TGTGCCAGCTCGCAAGGACTAGCGGGAGGGCCAGGTCAAGAGACCCAGTACTTC.

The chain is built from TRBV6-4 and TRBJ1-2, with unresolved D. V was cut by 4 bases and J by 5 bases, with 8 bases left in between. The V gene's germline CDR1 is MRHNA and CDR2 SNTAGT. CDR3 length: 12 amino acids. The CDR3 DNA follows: TGTGCCAGCAGTGCAACGGGTTATGGCTACACCTTC. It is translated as CASSATGYGYTF.